These 9 T cell receptor beta chains came from one sample sequenced in a study of T cells in Graves' hyperthyroidism and ophthalmopathy. Researchers amplified the TCR beta CDR3 regions from RNA transcripts. TCR CDR3 regions were first amplified by RT-PCR with HTBI primers. TCRdb re-called the multiplex PCR reads through MiXCR, storing one row per CDR3 protein. The sample holds about 400,000 distinct CDR3 sequences, more than 12% seen once. Sequenced sample: blood. The receptor set was obtained from a woman aged 25-40 years with Graves' hyperthyroidism.

CDR3 protein: CATSRERDIFTDTQYF. CDR3 bases: TGTGCCACCAGCAGAGAGCGGGACATATTCACAGATACGCAGTATTTT. V and J are TRBV15 and TRBJ2-3; tentatively, D is TRBD1 or TRBD2 (6 bases each). This CDR3 region has 16 residues. Germline CDR1 and CDR2: LNHNV and YYDKDF (reference sequence). V was pared by 0 bases and J by 2 bases, with 12 bases between.

This clonotype was counted at least ten times. CDR3 in amino acids: CASSPGPEGQPQHF. The CDR3 DNA reads as TGTGCCAGCAGCCCTGGACCCGAGGGACAGCCCCAGCATTTT. The rearrangement joins TRBV5-5 to TRBJ1-5; D gene ambiguous. Germline CDR1 reads SGHKS; CDR2 reads YYEKEE (reference sequence). The germline V and J ends were trimmed by 4 bases and 7 bases, with 15 bases remaining between them. The CDR3 totals 14 residues.

This chain joins TRBV24-1 and TRBJ2-7; 9 bases agree with TRBD1. This CDR3 is 16 amino acids long. The J segment lost 3 bases and the V segment lost 1 base, leaving 6 bases of the junction unmatched. Germline V lookup: CDR1 KGHDR, CDR2 SFDVKD. For the CDR3, the DNA is TGTGCCACCAGTGATTTCACGACAGGGGGTTACTACGAGCAGTACTTC. Translating it yields CATSDFTTGGYYEQYF.

The table lists this clonotype with many counts. The rearrangement links TRBV28 to TRBJ2-1; D uncertain. Trimming pared 5 bases from V and 6 bases from J, leaving 11 bases between. Germline loops: CDR1 MDHEN, CDR2 SYDVKM. CDR3 length: 13 amino acids. In DNA form, the CDR3 reads TGTGCCAGCAGTCCTACAGCGAGCAATGAGCAGTTCTTC. Translated, it gives CASSPTASNEQFF.

This clonotype has at least ten counts. The chain uses TRBV28 and TRBJ1-5, with D perhaps TRBD1 (6 bases). The CDR3 is made up of 14 amino acids. Trimming took off 3 bases at V and 5 bases at J, with 11 bases between the two ends. The germline V gene has CDR1 MDHEN and CDR2 SYDVKM. This CDR3 reads CASSLGGGYQPQHF. The DNA of the CDR3 is TGTGCCAGCAGTTTGGGAGGGGGTTATCAGCCCCAGCATTTT. The complete variable domain, with remaining parts taken from reference TRBV28 and TRBJ1-5, reads DVKVTQSSRYLVKRTGEKVFLECVQDMDHENMFWYRQDPGLGLRLIYFSYDVKMKEKGDIPEGYSVSREKKERFSLILESASTNQTSMYLCASSLGGGYQPQHFGDGTRLSIL.

This clonotype was found many times. The chain is built from TRBV30 and TRBJ1-5; a possible D gene is TRBD1 (6 bases). CDR3 length: 13 amino acids. Trimming cost V 0 bases and J 7 bases, with 10 bases left between them. The germline V gene encodes CDR1 GTSNPN and CDR2 SVGIG (reference sequence). Written as DNA, the CDR3 is TGTGCCTGGAGTGTCGCAGGGGAGCAGCCCCAGCATTTT. Amino acids: CAWSVAGEQPQHF.

This clonotype came up many times. This chain uses TRBV20-1 with TRBJ2-2; 7 nucleotides align to TRBD1. With 3 bases clipped from V and 4 bases from J, the junction kept 8 bases outside the gene matches. Per the germline V gene, CDR1 is DFQATT and CDR2 is SNEGSKA (reference sequence). This CDR3 has 15 amino acids. The CDR3 DNA is TGCAGTGCTAGGAGCACAGGGGTGGGCACCGGGGAGCTGTTTTTT. Protein: CSARSTGVGTGELFF.

The sample holds a few counts of this clonotype. J is TRBJ2-5 and V is TRBV20-1; 9 positions match TRBD2. This CDR3 contains 15 residues. V trimming: 2 bases; J trimming: 2 bases; junction bases outside the gene matches: 6. Germline V CDR1 and CDR2: DFQATT, SNEGSKA (reference sequence). The CDR3 spells CSARNSGSYQETQYF. CDR3 bases: TGCAGTGCTAGAAATAGCGGGAGCTATCAAGAGACCCAGTACTTC.

In this sample, this clonotype turned up a few times. The chain combines TRBV24-1 with TRBJ2-1; 9 positions agree with TRBD1. The ends lost 5 bases at V and 4 bases at J; junction bases unmatched: 8. This CDR3 spans 16 amino acids. CDR1 is KGHDR and CDR2 is SFDVKD in the germline V gene. The CDR3 reads CATSGSRDRDYNEQFF. For the CDR3, the DNA is TGTGCCACCAGTGGGTCCCGGGACAGGGATTACAATGAGCAGTTCTTC.